The 5 T cell receptor beta chains below were found in one sample sequenced in a study of T cell repertoires in cytomegalovirus infection. For these receptors, no antigen is known. TCRdb used MiXCR to reprocess the reads, holding one entry per CDR3 protein. The sample includes 62,000 or so distinct CDR3 sequences, 20% to 25% of them seen just once. This specimen consisted of CD8+ T cells from cultured PBMCs, obtained from culture after CMV antigen stimulation. These receptor sequences come from a human donor in good health (CMV status not recorded). Some clones in this sample may be carry-over from other donors' samples.

The V gene is TRBV29-1, the J gene TRBJ1-5; D is possibly TRBD1 (5 bases). Germline CDR1 and CDR2: SQVTM and ANQGSEA. This CDR3 has 14 amino acids. Between the trimmed V and J ends, which lost 3 bases and 0 bases, there was a span of 9 bases. CDR3 coding DNA: TGCAGCGTTGAGGGGGAGGATAGCAATCAGCCCCAGCATTTT. Its protein is CSVEGEDSNQPQHF.

The chain is built from TRBV4-1 and TRBJ2-2; D gene ambiguous. The germline CDR1 and CDR2 sequences are MGHRA and YSYEKL. V was pared by 0 bases and J by 1 base, with 6 bases between. The CDR3 covers 15 residues. CDR3: CASSQDAGNTGELFF. Here the CDR3 DNA reads TGCGCCAGCAGCCAAGATGCAGGGAACACCGGGGAGCTGTTTTTT.

This clonotype appeared a few times. The rearrangement uses TRBV9 and TRBJ1-2, with no clear D. The CDR3 has 13 amino acids. V was cut by 9 bases and J by 4 bases, with 16 bases left in between. Per germline, CDR1 SGDLS and CDR2 YYNGEE. The DNA of the CDR3 is TGTGCCACCACCGGTAAGGGCGGCTATGGCTACACCTTC. The encoded protein is CATTGKGGYGYTF.

This clonotype was seen a few times. The V and J genes are TRBV6-2 or TRBV6-3 and TRBJ2-3; D perhaps matches TRBD2 (5 bases). The V gene's germline CDR1 is MNHEY and CDR2 SVGEGT. The CDR3 is made up of 17 amino acids. Trimming removed 2 bases at V and 2 bases at J, with 17 bases between. In DNA, the CDR3 is TGTGCCAGCAGTTACGAGTTGACTAATTTACTCACAGATACGCAGTATTTT. It encodes CASSYELTNLLTDTQYF.

A few counts support this clonotype. The DNA for the CDR3 is TGTGCCAGCAGTTACAATCGGCAGTATGAAGCTTTCTTT. This codes for CASSYNRQYEAFF. The chain carries TRBV6-5 and TRBJ1-1; D is uncertain. The germline V gene has CDR1 MNHEY and CDR2 SVGAGI. Trimming shortened V by 2 bases and J by 7 bases, and 11 bases separated the two germline ends. The CDR3 totals 13 residues.